A single sample gave rise to the 31 T cell receptor beta chains below, sequenced in a study of shared clonotypes between healthy human individuals. Naive CD8 cells were CD45RO-negative, positively selected for CCR7, excluding terminally differentiated effector memory CD45RA+ cells. The data were produced by immunoSEQ multiplex PCR, yet TCRdb's version contains in-frame clones alone and is incomplete. The data show millions of clones, about 92% seen once. Sequencing was performed on naive CD8+ T cells from PBMCs. These TCRs come from a man between 18 and 35 years old in good health. Some clones in this sample may be carry-over from other donors' samples.

Here the CDR3 DNA reads TGCAGCGTTGCTACCTCTAGCGATTCCACAGATACGCAGTATTTT. Translation gives CSVATSSDSTDTQYF. V is TRBV29-1 and J is TRBJ2-3; D is perhaps TRBD2 (6 bases). The CDR3 is 15 amino acids. The V and J ends lost 4 bases and 2 bases respectively, with 16 bases between them. Looked up from germline, CDR1 is SQVTM and CDR2 is ANQGSEA.

The chain uses TRBV23-1 and TRBJ1-4; weak D call: TRBD1 (5 bases). TRBV23-1 has ORF status, its function being uncertain. The CDR3 consists of 17 residues. V dropped 1 base and J dropped 7 bases, with 19 bases sitting between them. Written as DNA, the CDR3 is TGCGCCAGCAGTCAATGCACGAGGGGACCTAGTACTGAAAAACTGTTTTTT. This translates into CASSQCTRGPSTEKLFF.

This clone was detected once. This chain uses TRBV28 with TRBJ2-1, with 9 bases aligning to TRBD2. In germline, CDR1 is MDHEN, CDR2 SYDVKM. Trimming removed 3 bases from V and 4 bases from J; junction bases left unmatched: 4. The CDR3 loop spans 15 amino acids. CDR3 sequence: CASSLVSGSYNEQFF. The CDR3 region has the DNA TGTGCCAGCAGTTTGGTTAGCGGGAGTTACAATGAGCAGTTCTTC. Variable domain in full (rest from reference TRBV28 and TRBJ2-1): DVKVTQSSRYLVKRTGEKVFLECVQDMDHENMFWYRQDPGLGLRLIYFSYDVKMKEKGDIPEGYSVSREKKERFSLILESASTNQTSMYLCASSLVSGSYNEQFFGPGTRLTVL.

The rearrangement links TRBV27 to TRBJ2-7; no clear D gene. The CDR3 runs 15 residues. V was cut by 5 bases and J by 0 bases, with 14 bases left in between. The V gene's germline CDR1 is MNHEY and CDR2 SMNVEV (reference sequence). The CDR3 DNA reads as TGTGCCAGCAGTCCCACGACATACCTCTCCTACGAGCAGTACTTC. This translates into CASSPTTYLSYEQYF.

The CDR3 loop is CASSLVGIPNSGANVLTF. CDR3 bases: TGTGCCAGCAGCTTAGTTGGGATTCCTAACTCTGGGGCCAACGTCCTGACTTTC. The J gene is TRBJ2-6, the V gene TRBV7-9; no clear D. This CDR3 region has 18 residues. Trimming took 1 base from V and 0 from J, leaving 13 bases between them. CDR1 is SEHNR, CDR2 FQNEAQ, per germline (reference sequence).

The CDR3 bases are TGTGCCAGTCATCCCTCGGGAATCGGGGAGCTGTTTTTT. As protein: CASHPSGIGELFF. V and J are TRBV6-5 and TRBJ2-2; tentative D call: TRBD2 (5 bases). V was pared by 9 bases and J by 7 bases, with 15 bases between. The CDR3 loop spans 13 amino acids. Germline lookup yields CDR1 MNHEY and CDR2 SVGAGI.

The table lists this clone with a count of one. The V gene is TRBV27, the J gene TRBJ2-2, with 9 bases aligning to TRBD1. The CDR3 runs to 15 residues. The junction had 6 bases not matched to a gene; V was cut back by 4 bases and J by 6 bases. Germline V lookup: CDR1 MNHEY, CDR2 SMNVEV (reference sequence). The CDR3 loop is CASSYGQGTSGELFF. Written as DNA, the CDR3 is TGTGCCAGCAGTTACGGACAGGGGACGTCCGGGGAGCTGTTTTTT.

The rearrangement joins TRBV5-6 to TRBJ2-2; TRBD1 aligns across 7 bases. Per the germline V gene, CDR1 is SGHDT and CDR2 is YYEEEE. This CDR3 has 15 residues. J lost 5 bases, V lost 0 bases, and 4 bases had no gene match. CDR3 nucleotides: TGTGCCAGCAGCTTGGGAGGGGGCGGTACCGGGGAGCTGTTTTTT. Encoded protein: CASSLGGGGTGELFF.

The genes are TRBV4-1 and TRBJ2-7; D remains unclear. The V gene lost 0 bases and the J gene lost 3 bases, with 12 bases spanning the gap. CDR1 and CDR2 (germline): MGHRA, YSYEKL. The CDR3 is made up of 15 amino acids. CDR3 in DNA: TGCGCCAGCAGCCAAGATCCGGCAGGTCACTACGAGCAGTACTTC. Encoded protein: CASSQDPAGHYEQYF.

This clone was detected a few times. This sequence joins TRBV27 and TRBJ1-1, with D unclear. Germline loops: CDR1 MNHEY, CDR2 SMNVEV (reference sequence). V gave up 4 bases and J gave up 0 bases, with 6 bases separating them. The CDR3 is 13 amino acids. The CDR3 coding sequence is TGTGCCAGCAGTTATGCGGTGAACACTGAAGCTTTCTTT. Its translation is CASSYAVNTEAFF.

The chain joins TRBV7-3 to TRBJ2-1, with D perhaps TRBD1 or TRBD2 (5 bases each). The length of the CDR3 is 16 residues. Germline lookup yields CDR1 SGHTA and CDR2 FQGTGA. V lost 4 bases, J lost 8 bases, and 21 bases lay in between. CDR3 region: CASSSGPGRWVDEQFF. The CDR3 bases are TGTGCCAGCAGCTCCGGACCGGGACGGTGGGTCGATGAGCAGTTCTTC.

The chain employs TRBV7-8 and TRBJ2-5; 7 bases are shared with TRBD1. CDR1 is SGHVS, CDR2 FQNEAQ, per germline. This CDR3 has 14 residues. J lost 6 bases, V lost 5 bases, and 9 bases had no gene match. The DNA for the CDR3 is TGTGCCAGCAGCCCGCCTCAGACAGGGAAGACCCAGTACTTC. Translated, it gives CASSPPQTGKTQYF.

The CDR3 loop is CARNAGGFGYTF. In DNA, the CDR3 is TGTGCCAGGAACGCCGGGGGCTTTGGCTACACCTTC. The chain employs TRBV27 and TRBJ1-2; D is possibly TRBD1 (6 bases). CDR3 length equals 12 residues. The germline CDR1 and CDR2 sequences are MNHEY and SMNVEV (reference sequence). V was cut by 9 bases and J by 7 bases, with 15 bases left in between.

A remark on this clone: Other DNA sequences from this sample encode an identical CDR3 as well. The chain carries TRBV19 and TRBJ2-1; maybe TRBD2 (6 bases). CDR3 length: 15 residues. Germline assignment: CDR1 LNHDA and CDR2 SQIVND (reference sequence). V dropped 2 bases and J dropped 0 bases, with 8 bases sitting between them. CDR3 sequence: CASSIRESSYNEQFF. For the CDR3, the DNA is TGTGCCAGTAGTATACGGGAGAGCTCCTACAATGAGCAGTTCTTC.

The chain recombines TRBV27 with TRBJ2-7; TRBD2 aligns across 13 bases. This CDR3 is built from 16 residues. The ends lost 8 bases at V and 5 bases at J; junction bases unmatched: 12. CDR1 is MNHEY, CDR2 SMNVEV, per germline (reference sequence). In DNA, the CDR3 is TGTGCCAGCGGGGGACTAGCGGGACAGCAGGCCCACGAGCAGTACTTC. Its protein product is CASGGLAGQQAHEQYF.

The chain's CDR3 is CASSESYRVGDADTQYF. For the CDR3, the DNA is TGCGCCAGCAGTGAAAGCTACAGGGTCGGAGATGCAGATACGCAGTATTTT. The J gene is TRBJ2-3, the V gene TRBV10-1, with D maybe TRBD1 (6 bases). With 3 bases removed from V and 4 bases from J, the gap between germline ends came to 20 bases. The CDR3 covers 17 residues. Germline V gene lookup returns CDR1 WNHNN and CDR2 SYGVQD (reference sequence).

The gene calls are TRBV7-9 and TRBJ2-5; the D is unclear. V lost 5 bases to trimming and J lost 7 bases, with 14 bases between them. The CDR3 contains 13 residues. Germline V gives CDR1 SEHNR, CDR2 FQNEAQ (reference sequence). The CDR3 DNA is TGTGCCAGCAGCGGCCGTTTACCGGGGACCCAGTACTTC. Translated, it gives CASSGRLPGTQYF.

The chain combines TRBV5-3 with TRBJ2-1, with 14 bases that match TRBD2. TRBV5-3 is an ORF; its function is uncertain. V trimming: 4 bases; J trimming: 5 bases; junction bases outside the gene matches: 8. The CDR3 runs to 17 residues. The CDR3 spells CARSVPGLAGEHNEQFF. The CDR3 bases are TGTGCCAGAAGCGTTCCGGGACTAGCGGGAGAGCACAATGAGCAGTTCTTC.

V usage is TRBV28 and J usage is TRBJ1-2; tentative D call: TRBD1 (5 bases). Germline V gene data show CDR1 as MDHEN and CDR2 as SYDVKM. V gave up 5 bases and J gave up 6 bases, with 16 bases separating them. The CDR3 sequence is 14 residues long. This chain's CDR3 is CASSQGGGGHGYTF. The CDR3 DNA follows: TGTGCCAGCAGTCAAGGAGGCGGGGGACATGGCTACACCTTC.

The chain uses TRBV29-1 and TRBJ1-5; weak D call: TRBD1 (5 bases). This CDR3 has 13 residues. Trimming left V 6 bases short and J 4 bases short, with 13 bases between. Per germline, CDR1 SQVTM and CDR2 ANQGSEA. CDR3 sequence: CSVGTAPNQPQHF. CDR3 bases: TGCAGCGTGGGGACGGCCCCTAATCAGCCCCAGCATTTT.

The chain carries TRBV7-9 and TRBJ2-1; D is perhaps TRBD2 (5 bases). The CDR3 has 14 amino acids. Germline V gives CDR1 SEHNR, CDR2 FQNEAQ (reference sequence). V gave up 10 bases and J gave up 9 bases, with 22 bases separating them. The CDR3 nucleotides read TGTGCCACCCCCTCCTTCAGAGCTAGCACTGAGCAGTTCTTC. This gives the protein CATPSFRASTEQFF.

As regards this clone: Other nucleotide sequences from this sample produce the same CDR3. This chain connects TRBV19 to TRBJ1-1, with D perhaps matching TRBD1 (5 bases). CDR3 length: 12 residues. V gave up 6 bases and J gave up 0 bases, with 5 bases separating them. Germline CDR1 reads LNHDA; CDR2 reads SQIVND (reference sequence). CDR3 sequence: CASRDMNTEAFF. The CDR3 DNA follows: TGTGCCAGTAGGGACATGAACACTGAAGCTTTCTTT.

This chain connects TRBV18 to TRBJ1-1, with TRBD1 matching over 8 bases. CDR1 KGHSH and CDR2 LQKENI come from the germline V gene. CDR3 size: 12 residues. V lost 5 bases, J lost 8 bases, and 4 bases stayed unmatched. The CDR3 nucleotides are TGTGCCAGCTCAGCACAGGGGGAAGAAGCTTTCTTT. Translation gives CASSAQGEEAFF. Together with reference TRBV18 and TRBJ1-1, the CDR3 gives the full variable domain: NAGVMQNPRHLVRRRGQEARLRCSPMKGHSHVYWYRQLPEEGLKFMVYLQKENIIDESGMPKERFSAEFPKEGPSILRIQQVVRGDSAAYFCASSAQGEEAFFGQGTRLTVV.

With respect to this clone: The junction and the germline gene differ at one end; a read error may be behind it. This chain uses TRBV9 with TRBJ1-1, with 7 bases fitting TRBD1. CDR1 is SGDLS and CDR2 is YYNGEE in the germline V gene. This CDR3 is 13 amino acids long. This chain's CDR3 is CASRDTGDDVLIF. The CDR3 DNA sequence: TGTGCCAGCAGGGATACAGGGGACGATGTTTTAATCTTT.

The V and J genes are TRBV7-9 and TRBJ2-5; 10 bases are a match to TRBD2. This CDR3 is 17 amino acids long. Germline V gene lookup returns CDR1 SEHNR and CDR2 FQNEAQ (reference sequence). V lost 3 bases and J lost 2; bases outside the gene matches: 9. Written as DNA, the CDR3 is TGTGCCAGCAGCTTTCTCCTAGCGGGAGTAGGGCAAGAGACCCAGTACTTC. It translates to CASSFLLAGVGQETQYF.

The chain joins TRBV27 to TRBJ2-1, with no clear D. Germline V lookup: CDR1 MNHEY, CDR2 SMNVEV (reference sequence). The germline V and J ends were trimmed by 2 bases and 8 bases, with 13 bases remaining between them. The CDR3 is made up of 14 amino acids. DNA for the CDR3: TGTGCCAGCAGTTTAGAATTTCGTGCGGATGAGCAGTTCTTC. Translation gives CASSLEFRADEQFF.

V gene TRBV28 combines with J gene TRBJ1-2, with a weak D call TRBD1 (5 bases). V shed 6 bases and J shed 4 bases, with 9 bases lying between them. The CDR3 is made up of 12 amino acids. The germline CDR1 and CDR2 sequences are MDHEN and SYDVKM. The CDR3 DNA is TGTGCCAGCAGGGAGGACATCTATGGCTACACCTTC. Translation gives CASREDIYGYTF.

The rearrangement links TRBV2 to TRBJ2-5; 8 bases match TRBD1. Matching the DNA end better, TRBJ2-7 makes the J call doubtful. Germline CDR1 is SNHLY and CDR2 is FYNNEI. CDR3 size: 13 residues. CDR3 sequence: CASSQDRETEQYF. As DNA, the CDR3 is TGTGCCAGCAGCCAGGACAGGGAGACCGAGCAGTACTTC.

This CDR3 is CASTPWKGVTDTQYF. The CDR3 coding sequence is TGTGCCAGCACTCCCTGGAAGGGGGTCACAGATACGCAGTATTTT. This rearrangement joins TRBV2 to TRBJ2-3; D is possibly TRBD1 (6 bases). V lost 7 bases and J 2 bases, leaving 16 bases between the germline ends. The CDR3 length is 15 residues. From germline, CDR1 is SNHLY and CDR2 FYNNEI.

The chain combines TRBV6-1 with TRBJ2-2; 8 bases agree with TRBD2. Germline CDR1 reads MNHNS; CDR2 reads SASEGT. Germline trimming cut 0 bases from V and 6 bases from J; bases unmatched to any gene: 18. This CDR3 comprises 20 residues. DNA for the CDR3: TGTGCCAGCAGTGAAGCTAGGGCTAGCGGGTATTCCTCGCTCGCCGGGGAGCTGTTTTTT. Amino acid sequence: CASSEARASGYSSLAGELFF.

This chain connects TRBV6-6 to TRBJ1-1; D remains unclear. This CDR3 contains 12 residues. The germline V gene has CDR1 MNHNY and CDR2 SVGAGI (reference sequence). V was cut by 4 bases and J by 7 bases, with 10 bases left in between. In DNA form, the CDR3 reads TGTGCCAGCAGTTTCACCTCGGTTGAAGCTTTCTTT. It specifies CASSFTSVEAFF.